The clone carrying this TCR beta chain came up many times. Its antigen is currently unknown. Germline loops: CDR1 SEHNR, CDR2 FQNEAQ (reference sequence). The CDR3 is made up of 13 amino acids. V shed 5 bases and J shed 8 bases, with 15 bases lying between them. Researchers attached unique molecular identifiers to individual cDNA molecules. TCRdb processed the 5' RACE reads anew with MiXCR; each CDR3 protein has one entry. This table has approximately 30,000 distinct CDR3 sequences, around 6.6% appearing once. These data belong to a study of early T cells in non-severe SARS-CoV-2 infection. Study context: Sequencing was performed on bulk RNA from unsorted whole blood, leaving chains unpaired. General study results and limits: VDJdb-based annotation leaned toward anti-spike CD8 responses and missed private and CD4 specificities.

The chain employs TRBV7-9 and TRBJ1-1; a possible D gene is TRBD1 (5 bases). The TCR comes from an adult who was a healthcare worker with PCR-confirmed SARS-CoV-2 infection or an uninfected control (not recorded which). Sequencing was performed on whole blood. The CDR3 is CASSPSGAREAFF. In DNA form, the CDR3 reads TGTGCCAGCAGCCCTAGTGGGGCAAGGGAAGCTTTCTTT.